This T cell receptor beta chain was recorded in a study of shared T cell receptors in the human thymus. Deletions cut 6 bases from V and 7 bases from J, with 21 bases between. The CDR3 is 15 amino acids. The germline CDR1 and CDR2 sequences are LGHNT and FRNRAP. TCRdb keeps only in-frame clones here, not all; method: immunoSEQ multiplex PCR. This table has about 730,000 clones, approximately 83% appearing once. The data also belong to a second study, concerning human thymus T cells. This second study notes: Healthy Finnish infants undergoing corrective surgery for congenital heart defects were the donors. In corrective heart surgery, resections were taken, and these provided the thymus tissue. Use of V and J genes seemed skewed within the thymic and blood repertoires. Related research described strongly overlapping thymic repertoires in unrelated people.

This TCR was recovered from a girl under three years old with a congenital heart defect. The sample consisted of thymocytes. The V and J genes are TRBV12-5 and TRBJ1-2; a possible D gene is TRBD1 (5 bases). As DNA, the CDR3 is TGTGCTAGTGGACCGGCCTCTCCAAGGGGTTGTGGCTACACCTTC. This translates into CASGPASPRGCGYTF.